What follows describes a single T cell receptor (beta chain). This clonotype was observed many times. The clone's antigen remains unknown. Per-base quality was not reported, and no clone a single base away is much larger than it. These data come from a study of early T cells in non-severe SARS-CoV-2 infection (TCRdb year 2021). With respect to the entire study: TCR sequencing used bulk RNA from unsorted whole blood, so alpha and beta chains could not be paired.

What the research found in general, with its limitations: VDJdb matching was skewed toward anti-spike CD8 responses and likely underestimated virus-specific expansions by missing private and CD4 specificities.

Germline trimming amounts to 6 bases on V and 6 bases on J, with 7 as the count of junction bases outside the gene matches. There are 15 amino acids in the CDR3, from cysteine to phenylalanine inclusive. Here the CDR3 DNA is all that survives: 45 bases in frame from base 1. A case-control design nested within a healthcare worker cohort in London, UK, was used, with weekly nasopharyngeal swab PCR tests and blood sampling performed. Between 23 and 31 March 2020, the week of the UK lockdown, healthcare workers were enrolled and then followed up weekly for as long as 16 weeks. The library relied on 5' RACE. The sequencing machine was a NextSeq 500. Unique molecular identifiers were attached to individual cDNA molecules in the TCR library protocol so that sequencing error and PCR bias could be corrected. Sequencing covered both TCR alpha and beta chains, and within each sample the abundances of alpha and beta sequences were tightly co-correlated. As for the authors' bioinformatics: Decombinator V4 was used to annotate TCR sequences for V gene, J gene and CDR3. TCRs were defined as expanded if a significant change between any two time points was detected under a Poisson model with p below 0.0001. Abundances of TCRs were expressed as counts per million after normalisation to the total number of TCRs sequenced in each sample. TRAV1-2 paired with TRAJ12, TRAJ20 or TRAJ33 defined MAIT TCRs, while TRAV10 paired with TRAJ18 defined iNKT TCRs. VDJdb, accessed 1 November 2021, was searched for CMV, EBV and SARS-CoV-2 annotated TCRs, excluding TCRs annotated for multiple antigens. TCRdb trimmed the raw reads at Q25, called clones with MiXCR and kept productive beta chains. Each CDR3 protein gets just one entry, which takes the most common genes and DNA from the rows behind it. The V and J calls were not made by the authors but by TCRdb's processing. The sample table shows tens of thousands of distinct CDR3 sequences, and roughly an eighth are seen once. The ten largest clonotypes hold about 5.8% of the sample.

The chain uses TRBV12-3 or TRBV12-4 and TRBJ2-1, with 11 bases in between that match TRBD2. The input for sequencing was whole blood, taken at baseline. The receptor's source is an adult who was a healthcare worker with PCR-confirmed SARS-CoV-2 infection or an uninfected control (not recorded which). The sequenced DNA is TGTGCCAGCAGACTTACTAGCGGGAGTTCCAATGAGCAGTTCTTC. Translated, this is CASRLTSGSSNEQFF.